This T cell receptor (beta chain) emerged from a study of blood T cells in healthy people across ages. General study points: PBMCs left unsorted prevented a conclusive naive versus antigen-experienced comparison.

It was about 10 milliliters of peripheral blood that were drawn from each donor. This clonotype was observed a few times. Its antigen is undetermined. The CDR3 has 18 residues. The V and J ends lost 4 bases and 2 bases, in that order; junction bases with no gene match: 13. Germline V lookup: CDR1 SGHTA, CDR2 FQGNSA. A second PCR, run for about 6 to 11 cycles, used a sample-barcoded 5' primer plus a J-beta primer mix. Carrying 12 random nucleotides, a template-switch adaptor labeled each individual cDNA molecule. Every sample produced at least 2.5 million CDR3-containing paired-end reads. TCRdb processed the 5' RACE reads anew with MiXCR; each CDR3 protein has one entry. The sample has around 800,000 distinct CDR3 sequences; more than 35% are singletons.

The chain joins TRBV7-2 to TRBJ2-3; 9 nucleotides match TRBD1. The clonotype was recovered from a man older than 75 in good health. The sequenced sample was blood. CDR3 nucleotides: TGTGCCAGCAGCTCCCCGGGTGCGGGACAGGGAATCACAGATACGCAGTATTTT. Translation gives CASSSPGAGQGITDTQYF.